Given below is one T cell receptor beta chain in context. Germline values: CDR1 MDHEN, CDR2 SYDVKM. The CDR3 has 15 amino acids. Trimming took 8 bases from V and 5 from J; bases not matched to a gene: 13. Produced via immunoSEQ multiplex PCR; TCRdb's table is partial and in-frame only. The sample includes roughly 160,000 clones, approximately 90% seen only once; the top ten take about 1.9%. The source of the sample is a study of T cell responses to AZD1222 COVID-19 vaccine. The sequences come from peripheral blood, collected on day 0 of AZD1222 vaccination. The TCR sequence derives from an adult in good health. The chain is built from TRBV28 and TRBJ1-1; 8 bases agree with TRBD1. CDR3 bases: TGTGCCAGCCTCTGGACAGGGATCAAAGGGACTGAAGCTTTCTTT. This sequence encodes CASLWTGIKGTEAFF.